This T cell receptor beta chain was found in a study of cytomegalovirus exposure and HLA in healthy donors. CDR1 and CDR2 from the germline V gene are MNHEY and SVGAGI. This CDR3 is built from 15 residues. Trimming removed 7 bases from V and 8 bases from J, with 21 bases in between. Researchers ran the PCR with 60 Vbeta and 13 Jbeta primers. The assay was immunoSEQ multiplex PCR, and TCRdb's table has in-frame clones only and misses some. The sample includes 150,000 to 200,000 clones, 80% to 90% of them seen just once. General study points: The study listed roughly 150 cytomegalovirus-associated TCR beta chains.

Regarding this clone: Its target is not known.

Material: PBMCs. The sequence was obtained from a man between 18 and 35 years old in good health and CMV-seropositive. The rearrangement joins TRBV6-5 to TRBJ2-1; tentative D call: TRBD2 (7 bases). CDR3 nucleotide sequence: TGTGCCAGCACCGGTAGGGGGGGTGGAAGGGATGAGCAGTTCTTC. This gives the protein CASTGRGGGRDEQFF.